This entry is about one TCR beta chain. Its target is not known. Then a second PCR, running about 6 to 11 cycles, was carried out with a sample-barcoded 5' primer and a J-beta primer mix. Tags on each cDNA molecule came from a template-switch adaptor with 12 random nucleotides. TCRdb re-called the 5' RACE reads through MiXCR, storing one row per CDR3 protein. The sample lists 650,000 to 1,000,000 distinct CDR3 sequences, around 36% occurring once. The record originates from a study of blood T cells in healthy people across ages. The study's findings and limits: The study regarded diversity estimates from one million T cells as underestimates. CMV status of donors was unknown, possibly confounding expanded clonotype changes. Long-lived donors carried more naive CD4+ cells and greater diversity than aged donors.

Material: blood. The TCR comes from a man between 18 and 35 years old in good health.

CDR3 protein: CASSLVEYNEQYF. The CDR3 DNA reads TGTGCCAGCAGCTTAGTTGAGTACAATGAGCAGTACTTC. V is TRBV7-2 and J is TRBJ2-1; D remains unclear. The J call is doubtful: the DNA matches TRBJ2-7 better. Germline V CDR1 and CDR2: SGHTA, FQGNSA. This CDR3 has 13 residues.